This T cell receptor (beta chain) stems from a study of T cell responses to AZD1222 COVID-19 vaccine. Study results and limitations: Two AZD1222 doses significantly raised spike-specific TCR breadth and depth over controls. Repertoires were collected only later (after the peak T cell response had occurred).

This CDR3 region has 14 residues. Germline V gene sequence: CDR1 SGHNT, CDR2 YYREEE (reference sequence). J was trimmed by 8 bases and V by 2 bases; bases with no gene match: 6. A word on this clone: Its antigen remains unidentified.

Sequencing used immunoSEQ multiplex PCR; TCRdb keeps in-frame clones, though not all of them. The repertoire consists of about 54,000 clones, with roughly 90% occurring once and the leading ten covering about 14%. Source: peripheral blood, taken 28 days after the second AZD1222 dose. The source of this sequence is an adult who received the AZD1222 COVID-19 vaccine. The chain carries TRBV5-4 and TRBJ2-1, with 8 bases that match TRBD1. CDR3 bases: TGTGCCAGCAGCTTTGCGGACAGGGCCCATGAGCAGTTCTTC. This codes for CASSFADRAHEQFF.